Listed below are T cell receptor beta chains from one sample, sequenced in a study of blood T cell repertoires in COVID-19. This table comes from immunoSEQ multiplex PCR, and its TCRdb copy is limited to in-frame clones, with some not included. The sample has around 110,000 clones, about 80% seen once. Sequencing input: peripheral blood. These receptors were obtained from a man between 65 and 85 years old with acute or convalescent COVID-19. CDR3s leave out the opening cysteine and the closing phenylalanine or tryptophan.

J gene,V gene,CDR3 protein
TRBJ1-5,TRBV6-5,ASRGEVNRPQH
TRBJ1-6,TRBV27,ASSLMGPSPLH
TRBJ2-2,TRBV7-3,ASRTGSGTGELF
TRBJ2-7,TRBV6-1,ASRDINNYEQY
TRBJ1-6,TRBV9,ASSGRGSSYNSPLH
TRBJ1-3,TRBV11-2,ASSLPGGRGSGNTIY
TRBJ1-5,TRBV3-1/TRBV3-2,ASSPYSNQPQH
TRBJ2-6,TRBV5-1,ASSLDAGMGANVLT
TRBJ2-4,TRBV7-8,ASSPRIAGDSAKNIQY
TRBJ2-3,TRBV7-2,ASSPTSGTDTQY
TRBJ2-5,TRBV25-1,ASSNGVETQY
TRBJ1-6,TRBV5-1,ASSLGGDGGSPLH
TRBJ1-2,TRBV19,ASSIDGGQGAIGYT
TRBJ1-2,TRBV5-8,ASSLAPGGTWTGGYT
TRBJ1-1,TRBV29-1,SVEDWQGLNTEAF
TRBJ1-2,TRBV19,ASSQGAVYGYT
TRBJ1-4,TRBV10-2,ASRETGGNEKLF
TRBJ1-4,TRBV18,ASSRDTNEKLF
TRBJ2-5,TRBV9,ASSALGTSGGETQY
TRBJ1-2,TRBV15,ATSRDRFGDGYT
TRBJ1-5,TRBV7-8,ASSPGGLAPQH
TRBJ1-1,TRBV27,ASSLQGAWTEAF
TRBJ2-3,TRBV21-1,ASSNGQAY
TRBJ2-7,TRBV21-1,ASSAPGQGTTYEQY
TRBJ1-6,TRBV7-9,ASSRDIGDNSPLH
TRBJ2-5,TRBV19,ASSIGQGSSETQY
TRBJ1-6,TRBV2,ASRRGPGGSSPLH
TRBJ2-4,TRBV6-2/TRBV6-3,ASSYLDLDKNIQY
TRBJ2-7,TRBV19,ASRTGSEQY
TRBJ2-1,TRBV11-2,ASSSIGAESGEQF
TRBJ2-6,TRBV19,ASSSLSTGNVLT
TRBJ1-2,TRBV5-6,ASSLAGRGGYT
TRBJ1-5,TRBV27,ASSGTGNQPQH
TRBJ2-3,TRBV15,ATSRDAGSTDTQY
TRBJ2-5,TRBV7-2,ASSNRQVETQY
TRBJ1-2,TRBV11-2,AIGTGGNYGYT
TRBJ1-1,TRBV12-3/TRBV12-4,ASSLSRTEAF
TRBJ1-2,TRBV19,ASSIDRGAVKGYT
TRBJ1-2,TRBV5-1,ASSLDAGAEGYT
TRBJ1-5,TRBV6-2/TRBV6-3,ASSYETAHQPQH
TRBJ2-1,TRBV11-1,ASSQTSGGPNEQF
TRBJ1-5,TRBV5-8,ASSLSWGESNQPQH
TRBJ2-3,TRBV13,ASSRLPSGEADTQY
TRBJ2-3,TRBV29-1,SVERAADTQY
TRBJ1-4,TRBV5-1,ASSFGVPNEKLF
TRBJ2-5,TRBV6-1,ASSEGLAGAQETQY
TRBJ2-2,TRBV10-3,ASSGADTGELF
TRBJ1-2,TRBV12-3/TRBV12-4,ASAGRGYGYT
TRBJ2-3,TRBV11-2,ASSFIGGRSTDTQY
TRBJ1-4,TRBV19,ASSRQGGPFEELF
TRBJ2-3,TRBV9,ASSVGLAGGDTQY
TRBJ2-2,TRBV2,ASSLLAGGSGELF
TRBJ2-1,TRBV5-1,ASLGQFNEQF
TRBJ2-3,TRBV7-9,ASSLTSGGNTDTQY